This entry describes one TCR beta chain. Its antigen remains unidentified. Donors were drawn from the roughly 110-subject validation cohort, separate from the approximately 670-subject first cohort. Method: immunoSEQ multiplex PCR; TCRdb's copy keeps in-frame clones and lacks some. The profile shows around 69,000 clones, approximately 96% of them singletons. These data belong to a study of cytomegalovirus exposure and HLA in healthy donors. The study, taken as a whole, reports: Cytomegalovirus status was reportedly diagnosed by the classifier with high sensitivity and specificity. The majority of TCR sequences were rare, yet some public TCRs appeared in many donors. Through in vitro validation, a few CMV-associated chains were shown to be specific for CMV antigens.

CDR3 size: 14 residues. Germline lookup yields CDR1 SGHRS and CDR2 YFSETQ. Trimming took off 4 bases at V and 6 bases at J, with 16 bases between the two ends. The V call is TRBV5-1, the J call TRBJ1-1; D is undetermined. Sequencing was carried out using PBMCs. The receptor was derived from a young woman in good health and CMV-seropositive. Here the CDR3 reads CASSLSLGNAEAFF. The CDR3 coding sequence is TGCGCCAGCAGCCTGAGTTTGGGCAATGCTGAAGCTTTCTTT. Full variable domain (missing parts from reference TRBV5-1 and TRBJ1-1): KAGVTQTPRYLIKTRGQQVTLSCSPISGHRSVSWYQQTPGQGLQFLFEYFSETQRNKGNFPGRFSGRQFSNSRSEMNVSTLELGDSALYLCASSLSLGNAEAFFGQGTRLTVV.